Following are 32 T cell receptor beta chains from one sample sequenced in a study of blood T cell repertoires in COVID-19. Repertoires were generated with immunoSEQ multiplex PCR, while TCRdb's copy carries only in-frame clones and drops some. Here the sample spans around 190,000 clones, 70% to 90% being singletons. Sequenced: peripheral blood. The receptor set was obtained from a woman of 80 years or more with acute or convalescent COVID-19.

CDR3 sequence: CASSQDWSGGGGYTF. For the CDR3, the DNA is TGTGCCAGCAGCCAAGACTGGTCAGGCGGGGGAGGCTACACCTTC. The V call is TRBV3-1 (or the pseudogene TRBV3-2), the J call TRBJ1-2; a possible D gene is TRBD1 (5 bases). The CDR3 has 15 amino acids. Germline V gives CDR1 LGHDT, CDR2 YNNKEL (reference sequence). The V and J ends lost 0 bases and 8 bases respectively, with 16 bases between them.

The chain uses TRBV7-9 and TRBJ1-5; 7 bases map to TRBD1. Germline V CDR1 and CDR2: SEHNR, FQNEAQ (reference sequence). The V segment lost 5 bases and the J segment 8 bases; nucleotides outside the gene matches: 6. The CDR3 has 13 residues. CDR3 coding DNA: TGTGCCAGCAGCCCCCCGACAGGGAAGCCCCAGCATTTT. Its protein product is CASSPPTGKPQHF.

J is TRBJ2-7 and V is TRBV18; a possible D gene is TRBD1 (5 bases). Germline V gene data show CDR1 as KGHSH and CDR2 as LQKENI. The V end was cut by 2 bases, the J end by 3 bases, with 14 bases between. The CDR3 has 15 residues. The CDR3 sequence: CASSPVGQLVYEQYF. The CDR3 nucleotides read TGTGCCAGCTCACCAGTGGGGCAATTAGTCTACGAGCAGTACTTC. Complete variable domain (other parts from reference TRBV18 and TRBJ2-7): NAGVMQNPRHLVRRRGQEARLRCSPMKGHSHVYWYRQLPEEGLKFMVYLQKENIIDESGMPKERFSAEFPKEGPSILRIQQVVRGDSAAYFCASSPVGQLVYEQYFGPGTRLTVT.

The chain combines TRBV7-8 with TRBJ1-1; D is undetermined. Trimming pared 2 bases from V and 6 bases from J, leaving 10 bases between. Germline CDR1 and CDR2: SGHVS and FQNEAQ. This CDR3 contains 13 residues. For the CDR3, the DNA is TGTGCCAGCAGCTTACCCGTAGGAGCTGAAGCTTTCTTT. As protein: CASSLPVGAEAFF.

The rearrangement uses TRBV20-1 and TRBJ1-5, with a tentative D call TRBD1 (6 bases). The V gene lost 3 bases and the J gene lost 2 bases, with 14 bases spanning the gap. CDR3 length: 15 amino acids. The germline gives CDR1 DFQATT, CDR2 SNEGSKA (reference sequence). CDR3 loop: CSASITGNGNQPQHF. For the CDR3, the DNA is TGCAGTGCTAGTATTACAGGGAACGGCAATCAGCCCCAGCATTTT.

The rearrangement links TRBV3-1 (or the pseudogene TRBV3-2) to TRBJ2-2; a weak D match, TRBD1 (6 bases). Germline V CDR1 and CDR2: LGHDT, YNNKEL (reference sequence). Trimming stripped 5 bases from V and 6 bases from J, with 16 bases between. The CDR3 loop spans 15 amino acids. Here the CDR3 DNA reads TGTGCCAGCAGCGAACTACAGGGATTAGCCGGGGAGCTGTTTTTT. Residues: CASSELQGLAGELFF.

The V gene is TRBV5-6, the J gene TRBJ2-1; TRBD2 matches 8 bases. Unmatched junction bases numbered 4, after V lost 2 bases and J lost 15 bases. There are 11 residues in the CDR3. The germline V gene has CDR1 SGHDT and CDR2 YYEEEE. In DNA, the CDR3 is TGTGCCAGCAGCTTAGCGGGAGTCGCGTTCTTC. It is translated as CASSLAGVAFF.

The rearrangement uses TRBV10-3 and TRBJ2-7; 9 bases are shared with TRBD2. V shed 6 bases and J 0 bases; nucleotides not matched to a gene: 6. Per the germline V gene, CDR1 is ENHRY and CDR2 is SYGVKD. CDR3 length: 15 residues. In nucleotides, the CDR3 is TGTGCCATCAGCGATAGCGGGAGTAGCTCCTACGAGCAGTACTTC. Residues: CAISDSGSSSYEQYF.

Here the CDR3 reads CSPTGQGGTDTQYF. Here the CDR3 DNA reads TGCAGCCCAACAGGACAAGGCGGCACAGATACGCAGTATTTT. V and J are TRBV29-1 and TRBJ2-3; weak D call: TRBD1 (5 bases). V lost 8 bases to trimming and J lost 1 base, with 16 bases between them. The CDR3 runs to 14 residues. Germline loops: CDR1 SQVTM, CDR2 ANQGSEA.

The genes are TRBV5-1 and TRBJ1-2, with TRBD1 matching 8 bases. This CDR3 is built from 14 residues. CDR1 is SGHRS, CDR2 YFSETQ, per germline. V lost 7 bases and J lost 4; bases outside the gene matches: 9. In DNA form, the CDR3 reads TGCGCCAGCGGTCCCGGGACAGGATCCTATGGCTACACCTTC. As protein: CASGPGTGSYGYTF.

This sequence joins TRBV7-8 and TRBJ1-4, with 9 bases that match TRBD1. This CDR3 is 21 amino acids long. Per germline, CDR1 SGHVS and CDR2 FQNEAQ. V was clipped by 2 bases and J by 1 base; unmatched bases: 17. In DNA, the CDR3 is TGTGCCAGCAGCTTACGCCCGGGACAGGGAATATCCAGGGTAACTAATGAAAAACTGTTTTTT. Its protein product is CASSLRPGQGISRVTNEKLFF.

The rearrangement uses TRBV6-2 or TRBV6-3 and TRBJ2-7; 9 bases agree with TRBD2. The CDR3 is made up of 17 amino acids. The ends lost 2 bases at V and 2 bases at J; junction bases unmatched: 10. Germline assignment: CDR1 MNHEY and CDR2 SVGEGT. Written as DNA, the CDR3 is TGTGCCAGCAGTTACACGCCTGGACTAGCGAGTACCTACGAGCAGTACTTC. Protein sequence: CASSYTPGLASTYEQYF.

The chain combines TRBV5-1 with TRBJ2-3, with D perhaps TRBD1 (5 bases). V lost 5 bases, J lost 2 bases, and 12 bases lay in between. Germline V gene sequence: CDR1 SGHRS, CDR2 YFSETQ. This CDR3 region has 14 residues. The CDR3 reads CASRTDPSTDTQYF. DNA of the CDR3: TGCGCCAGCAGGACAGACCCTTCCACAGATACGCAGTATTTT.

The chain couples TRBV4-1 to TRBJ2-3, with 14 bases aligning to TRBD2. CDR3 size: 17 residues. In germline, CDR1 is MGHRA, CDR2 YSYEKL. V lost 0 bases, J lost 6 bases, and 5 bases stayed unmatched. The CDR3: CASSQETSGRAGDTQYF. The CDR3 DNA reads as TGCGCCAGCAGCCAAGAGACTAGCGGGAGGGCAGGGGATACGCAGTATTTT.

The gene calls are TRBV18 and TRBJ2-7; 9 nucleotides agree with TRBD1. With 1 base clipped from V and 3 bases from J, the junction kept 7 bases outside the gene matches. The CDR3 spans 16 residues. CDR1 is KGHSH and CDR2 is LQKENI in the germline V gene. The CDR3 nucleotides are TGTGCCAGCTCACCACTTATAAGACAGGGGGACTACGAGCAGTACTTC. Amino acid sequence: CASSPLIRQGDYEQYF.

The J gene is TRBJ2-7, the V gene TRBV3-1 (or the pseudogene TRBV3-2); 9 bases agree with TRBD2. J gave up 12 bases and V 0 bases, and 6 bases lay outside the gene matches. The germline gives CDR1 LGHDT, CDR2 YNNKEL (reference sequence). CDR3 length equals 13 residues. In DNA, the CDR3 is TGTGCCAGCAGCCAAGAATGGTTAGCGGGAGTGTACTTC. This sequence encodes CASSQEWLAGVYF.

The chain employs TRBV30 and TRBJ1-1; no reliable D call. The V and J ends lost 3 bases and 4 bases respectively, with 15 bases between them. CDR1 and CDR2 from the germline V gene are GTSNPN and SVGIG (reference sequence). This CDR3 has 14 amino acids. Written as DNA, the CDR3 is TGTGCCTGGAGCCTAGCGGGTCGAACCACTGAAGCTTTCTTT. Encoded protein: CAWSLAGRTTEAFF.

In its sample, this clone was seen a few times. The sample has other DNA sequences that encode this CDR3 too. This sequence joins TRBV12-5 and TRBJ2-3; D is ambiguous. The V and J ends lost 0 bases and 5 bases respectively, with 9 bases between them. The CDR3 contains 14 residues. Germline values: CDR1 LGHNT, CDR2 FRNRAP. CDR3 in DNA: TGTGCTAGTGGTTTGGTACGAGGTGGAGATACGCAGTATTTT. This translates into CASGLVRGGDTQYF.

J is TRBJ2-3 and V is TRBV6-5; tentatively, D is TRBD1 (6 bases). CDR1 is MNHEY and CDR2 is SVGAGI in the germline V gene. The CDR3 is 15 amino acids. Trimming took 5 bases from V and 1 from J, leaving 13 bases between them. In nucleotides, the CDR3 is TGTGCCAGCAGTAACAGGGATGTGGGCACAGATACGCAGTATTTT. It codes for CASSNRDVGTDTQYF.

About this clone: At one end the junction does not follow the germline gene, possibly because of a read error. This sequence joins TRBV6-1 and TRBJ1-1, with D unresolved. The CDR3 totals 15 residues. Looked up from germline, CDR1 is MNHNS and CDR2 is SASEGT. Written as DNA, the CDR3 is TGTGCCAGCGGTGAGCTTATTAGGGAGGTAGCTGAAGCTTTCTTT. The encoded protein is CASGELIREVAEAFF.

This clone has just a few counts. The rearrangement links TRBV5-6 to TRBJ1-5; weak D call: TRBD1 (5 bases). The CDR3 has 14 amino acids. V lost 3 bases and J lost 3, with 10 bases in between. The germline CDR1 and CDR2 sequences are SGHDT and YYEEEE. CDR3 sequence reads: CASSSDRINQPQHF. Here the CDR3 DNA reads TGTGCCAGCAGCTCCGACAGAATCAATCAGCCCCAGCATTTT.

CDR3 bases: TGTGCCAGCAGTTCACTGGACAGGTCCTACAATGAGCAGTTCTTC. Residues: CASSSLDRSYNEQFF. The chain couples TRBV6-5 to TRBJ2-1; the match to TRBD1 covers 7 bases. The CDR3 extends over 15 amino acids. The junction had 4 bases not matched to a gene; V was cut back by 4 bases and J by 1 base. CDR1 and CDR2 from the germline V gene are MNHEY and SVGAGI.

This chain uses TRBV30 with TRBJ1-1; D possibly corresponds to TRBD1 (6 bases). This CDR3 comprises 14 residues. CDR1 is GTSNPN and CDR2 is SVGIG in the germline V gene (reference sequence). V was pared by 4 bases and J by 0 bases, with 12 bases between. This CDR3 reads CAWTKQGVNTEAFF. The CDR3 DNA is TGTGCCTGGACAAAACAGGGCGTGAACACTGAAGCTTTCTTT.

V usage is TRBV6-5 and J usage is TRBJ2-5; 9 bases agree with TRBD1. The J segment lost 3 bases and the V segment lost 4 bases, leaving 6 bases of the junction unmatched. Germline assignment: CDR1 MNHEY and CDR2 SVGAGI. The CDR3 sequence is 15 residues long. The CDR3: CASSSQGAVKETQYF. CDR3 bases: TGTGCCAGCAGTTCACAGGGGGCCGTCAAAGAGACCCAGTACTTC.

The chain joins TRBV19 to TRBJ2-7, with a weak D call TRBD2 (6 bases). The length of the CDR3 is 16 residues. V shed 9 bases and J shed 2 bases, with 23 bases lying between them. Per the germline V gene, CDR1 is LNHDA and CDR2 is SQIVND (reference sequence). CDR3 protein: CASQEAGGGSPYEQYF. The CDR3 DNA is TGTGCCAGCCAAGAAGCTGGGGGAGGATCCCCCTACGAGCAGTACTTC.

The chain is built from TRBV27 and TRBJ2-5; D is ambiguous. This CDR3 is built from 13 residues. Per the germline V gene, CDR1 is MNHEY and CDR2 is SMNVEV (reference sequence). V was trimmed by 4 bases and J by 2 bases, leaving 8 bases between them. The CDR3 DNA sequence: TGTGCCAGCAGTTCCCTCCTGCAAGAGACCCAGTACTTC. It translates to CASSSLLQETQYF.

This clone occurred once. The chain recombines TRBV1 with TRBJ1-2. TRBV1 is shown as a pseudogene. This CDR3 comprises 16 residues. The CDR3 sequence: CTSSQDRGGTPYGYTF. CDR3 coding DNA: TGCACCAGCAGCCAAGATCGGGGAGGGACACCCTATGGCTACACCTTC.

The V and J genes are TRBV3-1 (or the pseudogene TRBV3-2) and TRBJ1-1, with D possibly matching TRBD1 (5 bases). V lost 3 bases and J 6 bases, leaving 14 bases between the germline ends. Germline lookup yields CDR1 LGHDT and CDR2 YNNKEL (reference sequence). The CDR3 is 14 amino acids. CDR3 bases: TGTGCCAGCAGCCATGCTGGGCGGGGCCCTGAAGCTTTCTTT. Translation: CASSHAGRGPEAFF.

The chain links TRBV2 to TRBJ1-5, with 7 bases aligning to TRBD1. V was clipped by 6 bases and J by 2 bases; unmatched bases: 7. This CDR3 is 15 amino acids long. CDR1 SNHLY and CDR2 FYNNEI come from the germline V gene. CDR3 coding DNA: TGTGCCAGCAGGCCCGACAGGGCCCGCAATCAGCCCCAGCATTTT. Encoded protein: CASRPDRARNQPQHF.

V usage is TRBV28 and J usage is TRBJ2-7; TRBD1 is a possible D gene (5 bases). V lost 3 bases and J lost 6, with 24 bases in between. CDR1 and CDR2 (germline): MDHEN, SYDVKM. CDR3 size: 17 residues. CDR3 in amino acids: CASSLNHEVTGPAEQYF. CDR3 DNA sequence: TGTGCCAGCAGTTTGAATCACGAGGTTACAGGTCCGGCCGAGCAGTACTTC.

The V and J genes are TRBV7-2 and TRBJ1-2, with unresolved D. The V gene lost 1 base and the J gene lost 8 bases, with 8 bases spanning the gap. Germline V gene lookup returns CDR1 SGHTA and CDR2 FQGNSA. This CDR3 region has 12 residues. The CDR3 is CASSLERAGYTF. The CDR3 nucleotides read TGTGCCAGCAGCTTAGAGAGGGCCGGCTACACCTTC. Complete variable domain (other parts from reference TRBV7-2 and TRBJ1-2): GAGVSQSPSNKVTEKGKDVELRCDPISGHTALYWYRQSLGQGLEFLIYFQGNSAPDKSGLPSDRFSAERTGGSVSTLTIQRTQQEDSAVYLCASSLERAGYTFGSGTRLTVV.

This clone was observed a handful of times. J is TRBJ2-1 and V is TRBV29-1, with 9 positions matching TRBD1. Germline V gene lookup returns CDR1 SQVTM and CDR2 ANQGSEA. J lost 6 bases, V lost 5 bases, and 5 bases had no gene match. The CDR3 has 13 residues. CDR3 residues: CSVRTGEINEQFF. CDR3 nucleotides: TGCAGCGTTAGGACAGGGGAAATCAATGAGCAGTTCTTC.